The rows below give T cell receptor beta chains drawn from one sample of a study of blood T cell repertoires in COVID-19. This table comes from immunoSEQ multiplex PCR, and its TCRdb copy is limited to in-frame clones, with some not included. Counted here are under 450,000 clones, more than 65% occurring once; the ten biggest clones make up 1.1%. Sequenced input: peripheral blood. All receptors come from a human donor with acute or convalescent COVID-19. The donor label of this sample is uncertain. Both conserved end residues are part of each CDR3. Each record gives: J gene, clone size, D gene, V gene, CDR3 DNA, CDR3 protein. A D gene is named only where the DNA matches it firmly. Clone size is stated in some rows and not others, as once, few, many or a class when expanded.

j_gene: TRBJ2-1; abundance: .; d_gene: .; v_gene: TRBV7-2; CDR3nt: TGTGCCAGCAGCCCCGTCGGCGGATACAATGAGCAGTTCTTC; CDR3aa: CASSPVGGYNEQFF
j_gene: TRBJ2-5; abundance: .; d_gene: .; v_gene: TRBV6-6; CDR3nt: TGTGCCAGCAGTTCTCCGGAGGATTATTTGGAGACCCAGTACTTC; CDR3aa: CASSSPEDYLETQYF
j_gene: TRBJ1-4; abundance: few; d_gene: .; v_gene: TRBV28; CDR3nt: TGTGCCACCTGGGTAAGCGGTGAAAAACTGTTTTTT; CDR3aa: CATWVSGEKLFF
j_gene: TRBJ1-6; abundance: few; d_gene: .; v_gene: TRBV12-5; CDR3nt: TGTGCTAGTGGTTTGTTTGCAGGTCTAAGTCCCCCCTATAATTCACCCCTCCACTTT; CDR3aa: CASGLFAGLSPPYNSPLHF
j_gene: TRBJ2-3; abundance: .; d_gene: TRBD1; v_gene: TRBV5-4; CDR3nt: TGTGCCAGCGGGCAAACAGGGGGCTCAGATACGCAGTATTTT; CDR3aa: CASGQTGGSDTQYF
j_gene: TRBJ2-2; abundance: .; d_gene: TRBD1; v_gene: TRBV28; CDR3nt: TGTGCCAGCAGTGTGACAGGGGGGGGCCCCGGGGAGCTGTTTTTT; CDR3aa: CASSVTGGGPGELFF
j_gene: TRBJ2-1; abundance: .; d_gene: TRBD1; v_gene: TRBV4-2; CDR3nt: TGTGCCAGCAGCCGCAATCCCGGGACAGGGAGCAATGAGCAGTTCTTC; CDR3aa: CASSRNPGTGSNEQFF
j_gene: TRBJ2-1; abundance: few; d_gene: TRBD2; v_gene: TRBV5-1; CDR3nt: TGCGCCAGCAGCCTCCGGGAAGCGGGGGGCCCCTCCGAGCAGTTCTTC; CDR3aa: CASSLREAGGPSEQFF
j_gene: TRBJ1-5; abundance: once; d_gene: TRBD1; v_gene: TRBV19; CDR3nt: TGTGCCAGTAGCTCGACAGGGGTTGGTCAGCCCCAGCATTTT; CDR3aa: CASSSTGVGQPQHF
j_gene: TRBJ1-5; abundance: .; d_gene: .; v_gene: TRBV28; CDR3nt: TGTGCCAGCAGTGTGACACTCAATCAGCCCCAGCATTTT; CDR3aa: CASSVTLNQPQHF
j_gene: TRBJ1-2; abundance: .; d_gene: TRBD1; v_gene: TRBV7-9; CDR3nt: TGTGCCAGCACCAAGACAGGGGCTAGCTATGGCTACACCTTC; CDR3aa: CASTKTGASYGYTF
j_gene: TRBJ2-1; abundance: .; d_gene: TRBD2; v_gene: TRBV30; CDR3nt: TGTGCCTGGGACACTAGCGGAGAGTACAATGAGCAGTTCTTC; CDR3aa: CAWDTSGEYNEQFF
j_gene: TRBJ2-3; abundance: .; d_gene: TRBD2; v_gene: TRBV6-6; CDR3nt: TGTGCCAGCAGCCGCACTAGCGTTAGCACAGATACGCAGTATTTT; CDR3aa: CASSRTSVSTDTQYF
j_gene: TRBJ1-5; abundance: .; d_gene: TRBD1; v_gene: TRBV19; CDR3nt: TGTGCCAGTAGTATTGGGACAGGGAATAGCAATCAGCCCCAGCATTTT; CDR3aa: CASSIGTGNSNQPQHF
j_gene: TRBJ1-5; abundance: .; d_gene: .; v_gene: TRBV10-1; CDR3nt: TGCGCCAGCAGTGAGACAGGGAGTGGACAGCCCCAGCATTTT; CDR3aa: CASSETGSGQPQHF
j_gene: TRBJ1-1; abundance: once; d_gene: .; v_gene: TRBV30; CDR3nt: TGTGCCTGGAGCCGAGGGGGTTTTTGGGCTTTCTTT; CDR3aa: CAWSRGGFWAFF
j_gene: TRBJ1-1; abundance: .; d_gene: .; v_gene: TRBV2; CDR3nt: TGTGCCAGCAGGGCCAGGGAGAACACTGAAGCTTTCTTT; CDR3aa: CASRARENTEAFF
j_gene: TRBJ1-2; abundance: .; d_gene: .; v_gene: TRBV24-1; CDR3nt: TGTGCCACCAGTGAGGGGCTCCGAGGCTACACCTTC; CDR3aa: CATSEGLRGYTF
j_gene: TRBJ2-3; abundance: .; d_gene: .; v_gene: TRBV15; CDR3nt: TGTGCCACCAGCAGAGGGTGGCAGGGAAGCACAGATACGCAGTATTTT; CDR3aa: CATSRGWQGSTDTQYF
j_gene: TRBJ1-5; abundance: .; d_gene: .; v_gene: TRBV12-5; CDR3nt: TGTGCTAGTGGTTTGGGGCAGGAATTACAGCCCCAGCATTTT; CDR3aa: CASGLGQELQPQHF
j_gene: TRBJ2-7; abundance: few; d_gene: .; v_gene: TRBV6-1; CDR3nt: TGTGCCAGCAGTGAAGGGCCCTCCTACGAGCAGTACTTC; CDR3aa: CASSEGPSYEQYF
j_gene: TRBJ1-6; abundance: .; d_gene: .; v_gene: TRBV19; CDR3nt: TGTGCCAGTAATCGACAGGTGGGAGATAATTCACCCCTCCACTTT; CDR3aa: CASNRQVGDNSPLHF
j_gene: TRBJ1-5; abundance: .; d_gene: .; v_gene: TRBV6-1; CDR3nt: TGTGCCAGCAGTGAAACCAGGGCCCAGCCCCAGCATTTT; CDR3aa: CASSETRAQPQHF
j_gene: TRBJ2-7; abundance: .; d_gene: TRBD1; v_gene: TRBV5-1; CDR3nt: TGCGCCAGCAGCTTGGCTGGGACAGCCTACGAGCAGTACTTC; CDR3aa: CASSLAGTAYEQYF
j_gene: TRBJ1-6; abundance: few; d_gene: TRBD1; v_gene: TRBV27; CDR3nt: TGTGCCAGCAGTTCGGGGGGACAGGGGGAAGGTGGTTCACCCCTCCACTTT; CDR3aa: CASSSGGQGEGGSPLHF
j_gene: TRBJ2-7; abundance: .; d_gene: TRBD1; v_gene: TRBV28; CDR3nt: TGTGCCAGCAGTCGAGAGAGACAGGGGGCGCGGAACGAGCAGTACTTC; CDR3aa: CASSRERQGARNEQYF
j_gene: TRBJ1-5; abundance: .; d_gene: .; v_gene: TRBV19; CDR3nt: TGTGCCAGTAGTTCCGCGCATCAGCCCCAGCATTTT; CDR3aa: CASSSAHQPQHF
j_gene: TRBJ1-2; abundance: .; d_gene: TRBD1; v_gene: TRBV6-6; CDR3nt: TGTGCCAGCAGCGGACAGGGGAGAGGCTATGGCTACACCTTC; CDR3aa: CASSGQGRGYGYTF
j_gene: TRBJ2-5; abundance: .; d_gene: .; v_gene: TRBV7-9; CDR3nt: TGTGCCAGCATCGCAGGGGTTTCAGAGACCCAGTACTTC; CDR3aa: CASIAGVSETQYF
j_gene: TRBJ1-2; abundance: .; d_gene: .; v_gene: TRBV28; CDR3nt: TGTGCCAGCAGTCCACTTCCCGTCTATGGCTACACCTTC; CDR3aa: CASSPLPVYGYTF
j_gene: TRBJ2-3; abundance: .; d_gene: TRBD1; v_gene: TRBV18; CDR3nt: TGTGCCAGCTCCCGGGCAGGGGGCGCATCAGATACGCAGTATTTT; CDR3aa: CASSRAGGASDTQYF
j_gene: TRBJ2-7; abundance: .; d_gene: TRBD1; v_gene: TRBV6-1; CDR3nt: TGTGCCAGCAGGGAAGGGGGCGCGAATTTTCCTTACGAGCAGTACTTC; CDR3aa: CASREGGANFPYEQYF
j_gene: TRBJ2-1; abundance: .; d_gene: .; v_gene: TRBV18; CDR3nt: TGTGCCAGCTCACCACCGGCCCATCTTGAGCAGTTCTTC; CDR3aa: CASSPPAHLEQFF
j_gene: TRBJ2-2; abundance: .; d_gene: .; v_gene: TRBV6-6; CDR3nt: TGTGCCAGCAGTTACAAGGGAGTGATCGGGGAGCTGTTTTTT; CDR3aa: CASSYKGVIGELFF
j_gene: TRBJ1-5; abundance: .; d_gene: .; v_gene: TRBV10-2; CDR3nt: TGCGCCAGCAGAGACAGGTATAGCAATCAGCCCCAGCATTTT; CDR3aa: CASRDRYSNQPQHF
j_gene: TRBJ1-1; abundance: once; d_gene: .; v_gene: TRBV7-2; CDR3nt: TGTGCCAGCAGCTTAGATAGCCAGAGGAACACTGAAGCTTTCTTT; CDR3aa: CASSLDSQRNTEAFF
j_gene: TRBJ1-1; abundance: .; d_gene: .; v_gene: TRBV28; CDR3nt: TGTGCCAGCAGTTTTTTCGAGTCAGGGAGGGGCACTGAAGCTTTCTTT; CDR3aa: CASSFFESGRGTEAFF
j_gene: TRBJ2-5; abundance: once; d_gene: .; v_gene: TRBV19; CDR3nt: TGTGCCAGTAGTATCGCGGAGACCCAGTACTTC; CDR3aa: CASSIAETQYF
j_gene: TRBJ1-1; abundance: .; d_gene: .; v_gene: TRBV10-1; CDR3nt: TGCGCCAGCAGCGAAAGACTACTCGGGGGAGCTTTCTTT; CDR3aa: CASSERLLGGAFF
j_gene: TRBJ2-5; abundance: .; d_gene: TRBD2; v_gene: TRBV7-9; CDR3nt: TGTGCCAGCAGCCCTCCGGGGGGTGTAGAGACCCAGTACTTC; CDR3aa: CASSPPGGVETQYF
j_gene: TRBJ1-1; abundance: .; d_gene: TRBD1; v_gene: TRBV3-1/TRBV3-2; CDR3nt: TGTGCCAGCAGTTCAGGGGGATGGAACACTGAAGCTTTCTTT; CDR3aa: CASSSGGWNTEAFF
j_gene: TRBJ1-5; abundance: .; d_gene: TRBD1; v_gene: TRBV2; CDR3nt: TGTGCCAGCAGTCGTGGACAGGGAAACAATCAGCCCCAGCATTTT; CDR3aa: CASSRGQGNNQPQHF
j_gene: TRBJ1-3; abundance: once; d_gene: .; v_gene: TRBV15; CDR3nt: TGTGCCACCAGCAGAGATCCCAGGGGCTCTGGAAACACCATATATTTT; CDR3aa: CATSRDPRGSGNTIYF
j_gene: TRBJ1-1; abundance: .; d_gene: .; v_gene: TRBV11-2; CDR3nt: TGTGCCAGCAATGGACAGATGAACACTGAAGCTTTCTTT; CDR3aa: CASNGQMNTEAFF
j_gene: TRBJ2-2; abundance: .; d_gene: TRBD1; v_gene: TRBV10-1; CDR3nt: TGCGCCAGCAGGGGTGACAGGGCGAACACCGGGGAGCTGTTTTTT; CDR3aa: CASRGDRANTGELFF
j_gene: TRBJ1-2; abundance: .; d_gene: .; v_gene: TRBV5-5; CDR3nt: TGTGCCAGCAGCTTACAGGTAGCTCCAGCTAACTATGGCTACACCTTC; CDR3aa: CASSLQVAPANYGYTF
j_gene: TRBJ1-4; abundance: many; d_gene: .; v_gene: TRBV4-1; CDR3nt: TGCGCCAGCAGCCTCCAGGAGGTGGGGGAAAAACTGTTTTTT; CDR3aa: CASSLQEVGEKLFF
j_gene: TRBJ2-3; abundance: .; d_gene: TRBD2; v_gene: TRBV30; CDR3nt: TGTGCCTGGAGTGTACTTTCGACACTAGCGGGGATCCGGGGAGATACGCAGTATTTT; CDR3aa: CAWSVLSTLAGIRGDTQYF
j_gene: TRBJ2-5; abundance: .; d_gene: .; v_gene: TRBV29-1; CDR3nt: TGCAGCGTTCGGATGCGGGCTATGGGGGAGACCCAGTACTTC; CDR3aa: CSVRMRAMGETQYF
j_gene: TRBJ1-4; abundance: .; d_gene: TRBD1; v_gene: TRBV24-1; CDR3nt: TGTGCCACCAGTGAAGGGGGCGGGGATGAAAAACTGTTTTTT; CDR3aa: CATSEGGGDEKLFF
j_gene: TRBJ2-1; abundance: .; d_gene: .; v_gene: TRBV3-1/TRBV3-2; CDR3nt: TGTGCCAGCAGCCTACAGGGAGACTACAATGAGCAGTTCTTC; CDR3aa: CASSLQGDYNEQFF
j_gene: TRBJ2-2; abundance: .; d_gene: .; v_gene: TRBV30; CDR3nt: TGTGCCTGGACGGGGGTATTAAGGACCGGGGAGCTGTTTTTT; CDR3aa: CAWTGVLRTGELFF
j_gene: TRBJ2-5; abundance: .; d_gene: TRBD1; v_gene: TRBV9; CDR3nt: TGTGCCAGCAGCGTAGATCCACAGGGGCAAGAGACCCAGTACTTC; CDR3aa: CASSVDPQGQETQYF
j_gene: TRBJ1-5; abundance: .; d_gene: .; v_gene: TRBV6-2/TRBV6-3; CDR3nt: TGTGCCAGCAGTTCACAGGACTCCGGCCGCTGGGGGCGGCGTCAGCCCCAGCATTTT; CDR3aa: CASSSQDSGRWGRRQPQHF
j_gene: TRBJ1-6; abundance: .; d_gene: .; v_gene: TRBV15; CDR3nt: TGTGCCACCAGCAGTCGTAAGGGGAATTCACCCCTCCACTTT; CDR3aa: CATSSRKGNSPLHF
j_gene: TRBJ2-2; abundance: .; d_gene: .; v_gene: TRBV5-1; CDR3nt: TGCGCCAGCAGCCCTGACAGTTCGAACACCGGGGAGCTGTTTTTT; CDR3aa: CASSPDSSNTGELFF
j_gene: TRBJ1-4; abundance: once; d_gene: TRBD1; v_gene: TRBV5-5; CDR3nt: TGTGCCAGCACCCCCTCTGGGACAGTGTATGAAAAACTGTTTTTT; CDR3aa: CASTPSGTVYEKLFF